One sample yielded the 22 T cell receptor beta chains listed below, sequenced in a study of cytomegalovirus exposure and HLA in healthy donors. This PCR relied on a set of 60 Vbeta primers and 13 Jbeta primers. The protocol was immunoSEQ multiplex PCR, while the TCRdb copy is restricted to in-frame clones and leaves out a portion. The sample consists of 69,000 or so clones, 74% of them appearing once. Sequenced input: PBMCs. The receptors shown here come from a woman aged 60-75 years in good health and CMV-seropositive.

Here the CDR3 reads CASSESGGSYNEQFF. In DNA, the CDR3 is TGTGCCAGCAGTGAATCCGGGGGCTCCTACAATGAGCAGTTCTTC. This chain connects TRBV2 to TRBJ2-1, with a tentative D call TRBD2 (6 bases). The ends were cut back, 2 bases at V and 0 bases at J, with 8 bases in the middle. Germline V lookup: CDR1 SNHLY, CDR2 FYNNEI. The CDR3 covers 15 residues.

This clone was observed a handful of times. The chain employs TRBV2 and TRBJ1-1; TRBD1 might be the D (5 bases). The CDR3 has 14 residues. V lost 6 bases, J lost 5 bases, and 16 bases lay in between. From germline, CDR1 is SNHLY and CDR2 FYNNEI. The CDR3 nucleotides read TGTGCCAGCAGAGGCGACAGACTGAGGACTGAAGCTTTCTTT. It yields the protein CASRGDRLRTEAFF.

CDR3 sequence: CASKGQNYGYTF. CDR3 nucleotides: TGTGCCAGCAAGGGGCAGAACTATGGCTACACCTTC. The chain recombines TRBV27 with TRBJ1-2; possibly TRBD1 for D (5 bases). This CDR3 has 12 amino acids. Germline CDR1 MNHEY, CDR2 SMNVEV (reference sequence). The V end lost 7 bases, the J end lost 2 bases, and 8 bases lay between the germline ends.

V usage is TRBV5-1 and J usage is TRBJ2-2; weak D call: TRBD2 (5 bases). V lost 4 bases and J lost 2, with 12 bases in between. CDR3 length: 15 residues. In germline, CDR1 is SGHRS, CDR2 YFSETQ. This CDR3 reads CASSPSTGNTGELFF. In DNA form, the CDR3 reads TGCGCCAGCAGCCCCTCGACGGGAAACACCGGGGAGCTGTTTTTT.

The chain joins TRBV18 to TRBJ2-2, with 8 nucleotides matching TRBD1. V trimming: 4 bases; J trimming: 1 base; junction bases outside the gene matches: 5. Germline lookup yields CDR1 KGHSH and CDR2 LQKENI. This CDR3 contains 16 residues. This CDR3 reads CASSRYGTGNTGELFF. CDR3 sequence (DNA): TGTGCCAGCTCACGCTATGGGACAGGGAACACCGGGGAGCTGTTTTTT. The entire variable domain, with the rest obtained from reference TRBV18 and TRBJ2-2, is as follows: NAGVMQNPRHLVRRRGQEARLRCSPMKGHSHVYWYRQLPEEGLKFMVYLQKENIIDESGMPKERFSAEFPKEGPSILRIQQVVRGDSAAYFCASSRYGTGNTGELFFGEGSRLTVL.

This clone was counted only a few times. V usage is TRBV5-8 and J usage is TRBJ2-1, with TRBD1 matching over 9 bases. The V gene end was trimmed by 2 bases and the J gene end by 2 bases; junction bases not matched to a gene: 2. The CDR3 consists of 15 residues. Germline CDR1 and CDR2: SGHTS and YDEGEE. Written as DNA, the CDR3 is TGTGCCAGCAGCTTCGGGGACAGGGCCTACAATGAGCAGTTCTTC. Translation: CASSFGDRAYNEQFF.

This rearrangement joins TRBV2 to TRBJ1-1, with TRBD1 as a possible D gene (6 bases). Trimming removed 9 bases at V and 1 base at J, with 12 bases between. Germline V CDR1 and CDR2: SNHLY, FYNNEI. The CDR3 contains 13 residues. CDR3 DNA: TGTGCCAGGTCACTGGGGGCGAACACTGAAGCTTTCTTT. Amino acid sequence: CARSLGANTEAFF.

This clone was counted a few times. Relative to the germline gene, one junction end is altered; a read error may explain this. The rearrangement joins TRBV7-7 to TRBJ2-7; D possibly corresponds to TRBD1 (6 bases). The CDR3 runs 13 residues. Germline lookup yields CDR1 SSHAT and CDR2 FNYEAQ (reference sequence). The CDR3 region has the DNA TGTGCTAGCAGCCTTGGGGGCAGTTCCGAGCAGTACTTC. This translates into CASSLGGSSEQYF.

This chain uses TRBV19 with TRBJ2-1; D remains ambiguous. V gave up 6 bases and J gave up 3 bases, with 12 bases separating them. This CDR3 has 14 amino acids. Germline CDR1 and CDR2: LNHDA and SQIVND (reference sequence). The CDR3 reads CASREEISYNEQFF. CDR3 nucleotides: TGTGCCAGTAGAGAAGAGATTAGCTACAATGAGCAGTTCTTC.

The chain couples TRBV6-5 to TRBJ1-1; possible D gene TRBD1, 6 bases. From germline, CDR1 is MNHEY and CDR2 SVGAGI. The V end was cut by 2 bases, the J end by 6 bases, with 13 bases between. There are 14 residues in the CDR3. The DNA for the CDR3 is TGTGCCAGCAGTTACACAATAACAGGGCCTGAAGCTTTCTTT. Translation: CASSYTITGPEAFF.

The chain links TRBV6-5 to TRBJ1-2; no clear D. The CDR3 is 13 residues long. Trimming left V 8 bases short and J 7 bases short, with 17 bases between. Germline V CDR1 and CDR2: MNHEY, SVGAGI. The CDR3 protein is CASRQRTRGGYTF. DNA for the CDR3: TGTGCCAGCCGTCAGCGTACTCGCGGTGGCTACACCTTC.

V usage is TRBV18 and J usage is TRBJ1-5, with TRBD1 matching 8 bases. The CDR3 runs to 14 residues. The ends lost 3 bases at V and 7 bases at J; junction bases unmatched: 5. Germline CDR1 is KGHSH and CDR2 is LQKENI. CDR3 sequence: CASSPETGAQPQHF. For the CDR3, the DNA is TGTGCCAGCTCACCGGAGACAGGGGCCCAGCCCCAGCATTTT.

This sequence joins TRBV27 and TRBJ2-5; D is unclear. Germline V gives CDR1 MNHEY, CDR2 SMNVEV (reference sequence). V lost 5 bases to trimming and J lost 5 bases, with 12 bases between them. This CDR3 is built from 13 residues. CDR3 DNA: TGTGCCAGCAGTCTTCGTACCGGGGAGACCCAGTACTTC. As protein: CASSLRTGETQYF.

The chain carries TRBV5-6 and TRBJ1-1, with D possibly being TRBD1 (5 bases). The CDR3 contains 15 residues. The ends were cut back, 4 bases at V and 4 bases at J, with 17 bases in the middle. Germline loops: CDR1 SGHDT, CDR2 YYEEEE. The chain's CDR3 is CASSLPGGYTTEAFF. As DNA, the CDR3 is TGTGCCAGCAGCCTCCCGGGGGGGTATACCACTGAAGCTTTCTTT.

J is TRBJ2-5 and V is TRBV7-9; 9 bases agree with TRBD2. CDR3 length equals 13 residues. Germline V CDR1 and CDR2: SEHNR, FQNEAQ (reference sequence). J lost 5 bases, V lost 6 bases, and 4 bases had no gene match. CDR3 in DNA: TGTGCCAGCAGGGGACTAGCCGGCGAGACCCAGTACTTC. Residues: CASRGLAGETQYF.

This chain links TRBV19 with TRBJ1-2; TRBD1 matches at 8 bases. CDR1 and CDR2 from the germline V gene are LNHDA and SQIVND (reference sequence). The CDR3 spans 14 residues. V was clipped by 7 bases and J by 6 bases; unmatched bases: 10. For the CDR3, the DNA is TGTGCCAGTACCGATACAGGGGGATTTAATGGCTACACCTTC. It codes for CASTDTGGFNGYTF. The full variable domain, rest sourced from reference TRBV19 and TRBJ1-2, is DGGITQSPKYLFRKEGQNVTLSCEQNLNHDAMYWYRQDPGQGLRLIYYSQIVNDFQKGDIAEGYSVSREKKESFPLTVTSAQKNPTAFYLCASTDTGGFNGYTFGSGTRLTVV.

V and J are TRBV5-1 and TRBJ2-3, with D possibly being TRBD1 (6 bases). Germline V gene sequence: CDR1 SGHRS, CDR2 YFSETQ. V was cut by 1 base and J by 0 bases, with 6 bases left in between. There are 14 residues in the CDR3. DNA of the CDR3: TGCGCCAGCAGCTTGAGGGGGAGCACAGATACGCAGTATTTT. Its protein product is CASSLRGSTDTQYF.

CDR3 in amino acids: CASSPNAGMNTEAFF. For the CDR3, the DNA is TGTGCCAGCTCACCCAACGCAGGGATGAACACTGAAGCTTTCTTT. The chain links TRBV18 to TRBJ1-1, with D tentatively TRBD1 (5 bases). Germline V lookup: CDR1 KGHSH, CDR2 LQKENI. V lost 3 bases and J lost 0, with 11 bases in between. This CDR3 is 15 amino acids long.

The chain links TRBV27 to TRBJ2-7, with 10 bases that match TRBD2. In germline, CDR1 is MNHEY, CDR2 SMNVEV (reference sequence). The CDR3 length is 15 residues. The V gene end was trimmed by 5 bases and the J gene end by 2 bases; junction bases not matched to a gene: 6. CDR3 DNA sequence: TGTGCCAGCAGTGGGGGGACTAGCGTTCCCTACGAGCAGTACTTC. Translation: CASSGGTSVPYEQYF.

V and J are TRBV13 and TRBJ1-2; 7 bases map to TRBD1. Germline V gene data show CDR1 as PRHDT and CDR2 as FYEKMQ (reference sequence). The CDR3 has 12 residues. Trimming removed 5 bases from V and 6 bases from J; junction bases left unmatched: 3. This CDR3 is CASSITGDGYTF. As DNA, the CDR3 is TGTGCCAGCAGCATAACAGGGGATGGCTACACCTTC.

Here the CDR3 reads CASSHLIGQGNQPQHF. CDR3 nucleotide sequence: TGTGCCAGTAGCCACCTCATAGGGCAGGGGAATCAGCCCCAGCATTTT. V usage is TRBV19 and J usage is TRBJ1-5, with D maybe TRBD1 (6 bases). In germline, CDR1 is LNHDA, CDR2 SQIVND (reference sequence). Trimming pared 6 bases from V and 4 bases from J, leaving 19 bases between. CDR3 length equals 16 residues. The whole variable domain, filled in from reference TRBV19 and TRBJ1-5, reads DGGITQSPKYLFRKEGQNVTLSCEQNLNHDAMYWYRQDPGQGLRLIYYSQIVNDFQKGDIAEGYSVSREKKESFPLTVTSAQKNPTAFYLCASSHLIGQGNQPQHFGDGTRLSIL.

Regarding this clone: Within the sample, other DNA sequences also encode this same CDR3. The chain couples TRBV5-1 to TRBJ2-1, with 7 bases lining up with TRBD2. The CDR3 consists of 15 residues. Trimming at V came to 0 bases and at J to 3 bases, leaving 3 bases not matched to a gene. Germline V gives CDR1 SGHRS, CDR2 YFSETQ. CDR3 sequence reads: CASSLVAGVYNEQFF. The DNA of the CDR3 is TGCGCCAGCAGCTTGGTTGCGGGGGTCTACAATGAGCAGTTCTTC.